Given below is one T cell receptor beta chain in context. Original analysis: Reference gene primers were amplified, and this amplification served to estimate nucleated cell counts. The method was immunoSEQ multiplex PCR; TCRdb's version includes in-frame clones alone and lacks a portion of them. V, J and clone size derive from that table, while D and trimming were established from the DNA sequence. This table holds about 58,000 clones, approximately 90% found once. This entry is derived from a study of blood T cell repertoires in COVID-19. Study at large: Specimens from acute and convalescent COVID-19 originated in the United States, Italy and Spain. In each case, the material was cDNA or gDNA derived from T cells, B-cell-depleted T cells, or PBMCs.

The sequencing input was peripheral blood. This clonotype originated in a man in his sixties with acute or convalescent COVID-19.

The CDR3 loop reads CASSLGQGAVGELFF. In DNA, the CDR3 is TGCGCCAGCAGCCTTGGACAGGGGGCGGTCGGGGAGCTGTTTTTT. The rearrangement links TRBV5-1 to TRBJ2-2; TRBD1 matches 11 bases. The CDR3 is 15 residues long. Germline CDR1 SGHRS, CDR2 YFSETQ. V shed 4 bases and J 7 bases; nucleotides not matched to a gene: 6.